This entry concerns a single T cell receptor beta chain. The sample holds other DNA sequences that translate to the same CDR3. This CDR3 spans 13 amino acids. V shed 9 bases and J 3 bases; nucleotides not matched to a gene: 3. Per germline, CDR1 LNHDA and CDR2 SQIVND (reference sequence). These data come from a study of blood T cell repertoires in COVID-19. Clones were sequenced by immunoSEQ multiplex PCR, and TCRdb holds only the in-frame ones, with some missing. This sample has 200,000 to 250,000 clones, with 70% to 90% found just once. This rearrangement joins TRBV19 to TRBJ2-3; the match to TRBD1 covers 10 bases. Sequencing was done on a sample of peripheral blood. This TCR derives from a middle-aged man with COVID-19, enrolled during active disease. In DNA, the CDR3 is TGTGCCAGCAGGGACAGGGGTACAGATACGCAGTATTTT. This sequence encodes CASRDRGTDTQYF.